This T cell receptor beta chain was identified during a study of cytomegalovirus exposure and HLA in healthy donors. Points from the study as a whole: There was a cluster of highly shared sequence variants that was likely a sequencing artifact. Further analysis, carried out later, found HLA-associated TCR beta chains more clonally expanded than equally common other chains. A missense variant in DCLRE1C was later tied to TCR beta V- and J-gene trimming.

Healthy bone marrow donors made up the donors. CDR3 length: 14 amino acids. In germline, CDR1 is MDHEN, CDR2 SYDVKM. V trimming: 10 bases; J trimming: 5 bases; junction bases outside the gene matches: 9. The sample holds one count of this clone. The antigen is undetermined. PCR primers comprised 60 Vbeta and 13 Jbeta primers. Assay used: immunoSEQ multiplex PCR; TCRdb lists only in-frame clones, some missing. Of 150,000 to 200,000 clones in the sample, more than 75% are singletons; the top ten hold 1.5% to 2%. The sample consisted of PBMCs. The chain employs TRBV28 and TRBJ2-3, with TRBD1 identical over 10 bases. This TCR derives from a woman aged 18-29 years in good health and CMV-seronegative. The DNA for the CDR3 is TGTGCCATCCGGTTGGGACAGGGGATAGATACGCAGTATTTT. Encoded protein: CAIRLGQGIDTQYF. Combining the CDR3 with reference TRBV28 and TRBJ2-3 gives the whole variable domain DVKVTQSSRYLVKRTGEKVFLECVQDMDHENMFWYRQDPGLGLRLIYFSYDVKMKEKGDIPEGYSVSREKKERFSLILESASTNQTSMYLCAIRLGQGIDTQYFGPGTRLTVL.